The 7 T cell receptor beta chains given below trace back to one sample, sequenced in a study of cytomegalovirus exposure and HLA in healthy donors. The PCR contained 60 Vbeta and 13 Jbeta primers. Sequencing was performed with immunoSEQ multiplex PCR; in TCRdb, only in-frame clones are kept and a portion is missing. The table records under 90,000 clones, roughly two thirds of them present only once. The specimen was PBMCs. The receptors here all came from a man aged 40-49 years in good health and CMV-seropositive.

The CDR3 sequence: CASSFGTGITEAFF. DNA of the CDR3: TGTGCCAGCAGCTTTGGGACAGGTATCACTGAAGCTTTCTTT. The chain combines TRBV7-9 with TRBJ1-1; 8 bases map to TRBD1. Germline V CDR1 and CDR2: SEHNR, FQNEAQ (reference sequence). V lost 3 bases, J lost 4 bases, and 4 bases stayed unmatched. The CDR3 covers 14 residues.

This clone was found a few times. The V gene is TRBV6-5, the J gene TRBJ2-7; tentative D call: TRBD1 (7 bases). CDR1 MNHEY and CDR2 SVGAGI come from the germline V gene. With 6 bases removed from V and 7 bases from J, the gap between germline ends came to 13 bases. The CDR3 covers 12 residues. As DNA, the CDR3 is TGTGCCAGCAGCCAGGGGGGCCCGGAGCAGTACTTC. It yields the protein CASSQGGPEQYF.

V gene TRBV9 combines with J gene TRBJ1-6, with D unresolved. Trimming left V 4 bases short and J 1 base short, with 15 bases between. In germline, CDR1 is SGDLS, CDR2 YYNGEE. The length of the CDR3 is 17 residues. CDR3 amino acids: CASSPGEGVSYNSPLHF. CDR3 nucleotide sequence: TGTGCCAGCAGCCCCGGGGAGGGCGTATCCTATAATTCACCCCTCCACTTT.

The rearrangement uses TRBV19 and TRBJ2-1; possible D gene TRBD1, 6 bases. Trimming shortened V by 4 bases and J by 6 bases, and 7 bases separated the two germline ends. This CDR3 has 12 residues. Germline V gene sequence: CDR1 LNHDA, CDR2 SQIVND (reference sequence). DNA of the CDR3: TGTGCCAGTAGTACCAGGGGCAATGAGCAGTTCTTC. Encoded protein: CASSTRGNEQFF.

Only one count was recorded for this clone. The chain uses TRBV5-4 and TRBJ1-2; a possible D gene is TRBD1 (6 bases). This CDR3 spans 13 amino acids. Trimming cost V 5 bases and J 4 bases, with 12 bases left between them. Germline V CDR1 and CDR2: SGHNT, YYREEE (reference sequence). The CDR3 spells CASSSQTGYGYTF. The CDR3 DNA reads TGTGCCAGCAGTTCGCAGACAGGCTATGGCTACACCTTC. Full variable domain (missing parts from reference TRBV5-4 and TRBJ1-2): ETGVTQSPTHLIKTRGQQVTLRCSSQSGHNTVSWYQQALGQGPQFIFQYYREEENGRGNFPPRFSGLQFPNYSSELNVNALELDDSALYLCASSSQTGYGYTFGSGTRLTVV.

This sequence joins TRBV5-1 and TRBJ2-7, with D possibly matching TRBD1 (6 bases). Germline-derived CDR1 and CDR2 are SGHRS and YFSETQ. V was pared by 0 bases and J by 5 bases, with 12 bases between. This CDR3 contains 14 residues. The CDR3 is CASSLGGLRNEQYF. CDR3 bases: TGCGCCAGCAGCTTGGGGGGGCTAAGGAACGAGCAGTACTTC.

The chain uses TRBV10-3 and TRBJ2-7; D gene ambiguous. CDR3 length: 11 residues. Trimming shortened V by 4 bases and J by 5 bases, and 6 bases separated the two germline ends. The germline V gene encodes CDR1 ENHRY and CDR2 SYGVKD. The CDR3: CAISGRDEQYF. As DNA, the CDR3 is TGTGCCATCAGTGGTCGGGACGAGCAGTACTTC.